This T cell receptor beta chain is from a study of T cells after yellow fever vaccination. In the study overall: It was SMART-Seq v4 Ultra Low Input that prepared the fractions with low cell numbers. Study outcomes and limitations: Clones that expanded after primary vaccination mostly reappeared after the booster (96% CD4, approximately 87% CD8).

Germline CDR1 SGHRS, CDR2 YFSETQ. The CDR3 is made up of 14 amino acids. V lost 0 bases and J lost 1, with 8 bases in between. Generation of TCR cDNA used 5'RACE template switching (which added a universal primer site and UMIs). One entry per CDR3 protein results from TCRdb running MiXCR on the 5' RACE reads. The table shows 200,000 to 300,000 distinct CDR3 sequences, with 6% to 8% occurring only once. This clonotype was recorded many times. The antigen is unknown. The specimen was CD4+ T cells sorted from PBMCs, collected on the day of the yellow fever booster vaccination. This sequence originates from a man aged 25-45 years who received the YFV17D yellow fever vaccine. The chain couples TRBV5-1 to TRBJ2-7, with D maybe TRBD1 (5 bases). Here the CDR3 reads CASSLEGASYEQYF. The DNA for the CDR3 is TGCGCCAGCAGCTTGGAAGGGGCTTCCTACGAGCAGTACTTC.